Shown below are 25 T cell receptor beta chains from a single sample sequenced in a study of post-analysis software for immune sequencing data. Study-wide results and caveats: Comparison of patients with controls showed 4 to 6 TRBV segments more frequent in patients, TRBV5-6, TRBV5-1 and TRBV20-1 among them.

cDNA libraries for TCR beta contained unique molecular identifiers. MiXCR was run by TCRdb on the PCR reads, yielding one entry per CDR3 protein. The table has 820,000 or so distinct CDR3 sequences, approximately 50% seen once; the top ten hold approximately 4.5%. The antigens these receptors bind are not known. Material for sequencing was blood. These receptors were obtained from a girl aged 10 to 17 with multiple sclerosis.

The V and J genes are TRBV6-1 and TRBJ2-6; TRBD1 matches at 9 bases. The V segment lost 5 bases and the J segment 3 bases; nucleotides outside the gene matches: 11. This CDR3 contains 18 residues. Looked up from germline, CDR1 is MNHNS and CDR2 is SASEGT. The CDR3 DNA follows: TGTGCCAGCAGTCAGCCGGGACAGGGAATGGGTGGGGCCAACGTCCTGACTTTC. Amino acid sequence: CASSQPGQGMGGANVLTF.

V usage is TRBV6-5 and J usage is TRBJ2-7, with D perhaps matching TRBD2 (5 bases). The V gene lost 8 bases and the J gene lost 2 bases, with 13 bases spanning the gap. Germline CDR1 MNHEY, CDR2 SVGAGI. This CDR3 has 13 residues. CDR3 coding DNA: TGTGCCAGCGGAGGCCAGGTCCCCTACGAGCAGTACTTC. Translating gives CASGGQVPYEQYF.

This clonotype was counted a single time. This chain joins TRBV7-9 and TRBJ2-1, with 7 bases matching TRBD1. J was trimmed by 13 bases and V by 1 base; bases with no gene match: 7. The length of the CDR3 is 13 residues. Germline V gene lookup returns CDR1 SEHNR and CDR2 FQNEAQ (reference sequence). The CDR3 sequence: CASSLVGGQAQFF. The CDR3 DNA sequence: TGTGCCAGCAGCTTAGTAGGAGGACAGGCACAGTTCTTC. Full variable domain (outside the CDR3, taken from reference TRBV7-9 and TRBJ2-1): DTGVSQNPRHKITKRGQNVTFRCDPISEHNRLYWYRQTLGQGPEFLTYFQNEAQLEKSRLLSDRFSAERPKGSFSTLEIQRTEQGDSAMYLCASSLVGGQAQFFGPGTRLTVL.

The CDR3 loop reads CASSSTGQGAVGAFF. In DNA form, the CDR3 reads TGTGCCAGCAGCTCCACGGGACAGGGGGCCGTGGGAGCTTTCTTT. The rearrangement uses TRBV5-5 and TRBJ1-1, with 12 bases identical to TRBD1. The germline V gene has CDR1 SGHKS and CDR2 YYEKEE (reference sequence). The trim removed 3 bases at V and 10 bases at J, leaving 10 bases unmatched. There are 15 residues in the CDR3.

This chain links TRBV2 with TRBJ1-2, with D perhaps TRBD1 (6 bases). Germline CDR1 SNHLY, CDR2 FYNNEI. V lost 6 bases, J lost 7 bases, and 18 bases lay in between. CDR3 size: 14 residues. The CDR3 region has the DNA TGTGCCAGCAGACTGGGACACCCGGGGAGTGGCTACACCTTC. Translation gives CASRLGHPGSGYTF.

The gene calls are TRBV20-1 and TRBJ2-7; TRBD1 aligns across 7 bases. Germline V lookup: CDR1 DFQATT, CDR2 SNEGSKA (reference sequence). The CDR3 runs 13 residues. Germline trimming cut 5 bases from V and 4 bases from J; bases unmatched to any gene: 8. The CDR3 DNA follows: TGCAGTGCTGGGGGACAGTCCCTTTACGAGCAGTACTTC. It is translated as CSAGGQSLYEQYF.

This clonotype has a handful of counts. The junction departs from the called germline gene at one end, perhaps through a read error. This chain uses TRBV7-7 with TRBJ2-1; possibly TRBD2 for D (5 bases). The CDR3 contains 14 residues. Germline V lookup: CDR1 SSHAT, CDR2 FNYEAQ (reference sequence). The CDR3, as DNA: TGTGCTAGCAGCCTACTACTAGGCCGCAATGAGCAGTTCTTC. It codes for CASSLLLGRNEQFF.

The table lists this clonotype with a few counts. V and J are TRBV20-1 and TRBJ2-7, with D possibly matching TRBD1 (5 bases). The assigned J gene may be wrong: the sequence end matches TRBJ2-5 better. The CDR3 length is 13 residues. The germline CDR1 and CDR2 sequences are DFQATT and SNEGSKA (reference sequence). The CDR3: CSASKTVQETQYF. The CDR3 DNA is TGCAGTGCTAGTAAGACAGTACAAGAGACCCAGTACTTC.

The CDR3 here is CASSRGHLPVAQYF. The CDR3 bases are TGCGCCAGCAGCCGGGGACATCTCCCGGTGGCCCAGTACTTC. V gene TRBV5-1 combines with J gene TRBJ2-7, with D possibly TRBD1 on 6 matching bases. Deletions cut 4 bases from V and 10 bases from J, with 21 bases between. The CDR3 has 14 amino acids. CDR1 and CDR2 from the germline V gene are SGHRS and YFSETQ.

The chain employs TRBV20-1 and TRBJ2-3; D unresolved. Germline V CDR1 and CDR2: DFQATT, SNEGSKA (reference sequence). The germline V and J ends were trimmed by 3 bases and 7 bases, with 8 bases remaining between them. CDR3 length equals 11 residues. This CDR3 reads CSARTKYTQYF. In DNA, the CDR3 is TGCAGTGCTAGGACAAAATATACGCAGTATTTT.

The chain joins TRBV7-9 to TRBJ1-1; possible D gene TRBD1, 5 bases. This CDR3 region has 12 residues. V was shortened by 5 bases and J by 6 bases, with 10 bases between the two germline ends. In germline, CDR1 is SEHNR, CDR2 FQNEAQ (reference sequence). Here the CDR3 DNA reads TGTGCCAGCAGCCGACTGGGACCTGAAGCTTTCTTT. It translates to CASSRLGPEAFF. The whole variable domain, filled in from reference TRBV7-9 and TRBJ1-1, reads DTGVSQNPRHKITKRGQNVTFRCDPISEHNRLYWYRQTLGQGPEFLTYFQNEAQLEKSRLLSDRFSAERPKGSFSTLEIQRTEQGDSAMYLCASSRLGPEAFFGQGTRLTVV.

This clonotype was found once. One end of the junction is discordant with germline, which a read error may explain. The chain joins TRBV29-1 to TRBJ2-1; tentative D call: TRBD2 (6 bases). This CDR3 has 14 residues. Germline CDR1 SQVTM, CDR2 ANQGSEA. CDR3 amino acids: CSVAAGGTNNGQFF. Here the CDR3 DNA reads TGCAGCGTTGCGGCCGGGGGAACTAACAATGGGCAGTTCTTC.

This clonotype showed up just a few times. The chain recombines TRBV30 with TRBJ2-7; D is possibly TRBD1 or TRBD2 (6 bases each). This CDR3 has 11 residues. Germline CDR1 and CDR2: GTSNPN and SVGIG (reference sequence). V shed 0 bases and J shed 11 bases, with 11 bases lying between them. The CDR3, as DNA: TGTGCCTGGAGTGTGAGGGGGGACAAGTACTTC. Protein product: CAWSVRGDKYF.

This clonotype was detected only once. The gene calls are TRBV15 and TRBJ2-7; D is possibly TRBD2 (6 bases). The germline V and J ends were trimmed by 0 bases and 3 bases, with 12 bases remaining between them. CDR3 size: 15 residues. Germline V gene lookup returns CDR1 LNHNV and CDR2 YYDKDF (reference sequence). Here the CDR3 reads CATSRDLANNYEQYF. The CDR3, as DNA: TGTGCCACCAGCAGAGATCTAGCGAACAACTACGAGCAGTACTTC.

V and J are TRBV5-5 and TRBJ1-4; 10 nucleotides match TRBD1. V lost 4 bases to trimming and J lost 8 bases; unmatched junction nucleotides: 5. This CDR3 has 14 amino acids. Germline CDR1 reads SGHKS; CDR2 reads YYEKEE (reference sequence). The CDR3 sequence: CASSRDRGGEKLFF. As DNA, the CDR3 is TGTGCCAGCAGCCGGGACAGGGGAGGAGAAAAACTGTTTTTT.

A single count supports this clonotype. This chain connects TRBV12-3 or TRBV12-4 to TRBJ2-1; 9 nucleotides line up with TRBD1. The V gene end was trimmed by 5 bases and the J gene end by 8 bases; junction bases not matched to a gene: 16. The CDR3 extends over 17 amino acids. CDR3 residues: CASSTGGTGSIKYEQFF. CDR3 DNA sequence: TGTGCCAGCAGTACCGGGGGGACAGGGTCCATCAAGTATGAGCAGTTCTTC.

The chain joins TRBV5-1 to TRBJ2-1; the D gene is possibly TRBD2 (5 bases). Deletions cut 3 bases from V and 5 bases from J, with 18 bases between. CDR1 is SGHRS, CDR2 YFSETQ, per germline. The length of the CDR3 is 16 residues. The CDR3 loop reads CASSSGGRNRNNEQFF. In nucleotides, the CDR3 is TGCGCCAGCAGCTCCGGCGGGCGTAACAGAAACAATGAGCAGTTCTTC.

V gene TRBV9 combines with J gene TRBJ1-5; D is uncertain. Trimming removed 6 bases at V and 0 bases at J, with 16 bases between. CDR1 is SGDLS and CDR2 is YYNGEE in the germline V gene. The CDR3 covers 16 residues. CDR3 amino acids: CASTIAADYSNQPQHF. In nucleotides, the CDR3 is TGTGCCAGCACCATAGCGGCAGATTATAGCAATCAGCCCCAGCATTTT.

This clonotype was found a few times. The chain employs TRBV29-1 and TRBJ2-7; D ambiguous. The V gene's germline CDR1 is SQVTM and CDR2 ANQGSEA. The CDR3 extends over 12 amino acids. The ends were cut back, 3 bases at V and 2 bases at J, with 8 bases in the middle. The CDR3 nucleotides are TGCAGCGTTGACGAAGGCACCTACGAGCAGTACTTC. The encoded protein is CSVDEGTYEQYF.

This clonotype has only one observation. The rearrangement joins TRBV7-3 to TRBJ2-6; D is uncertain. This CDR3 spans 16 amino acids. Trimming cost V 1 base and J 0 bases, with 7 bases left between them. The V gene's germline CDR1 is SGHTA and CDR2 FQGTGA. The CDR3 spells CASSLIVPSGANVLTF. In nucleotides, the CDR3 is TGTGCCAGCAGCTTAATAGTGCCCTCTGGGGCCAACGTCCTGACTTTC.

The chain carries TRBV15 and TRBJ2-1; either TRBD1 or TRBD2 may supply D (5 bases each). The CDR3 runs to 16 residues. From germline, CDR1 is LNHNV and CDR2 YYDKDF (reference sequence). V lost 0 bases, J lost 0 bases, and 9 bases lay in between. The CDR3 protein is CATSRDLGVSYNEQFF. The CDR3 DNA sequence: TGTGCCACCAGCAGAGATCTGGGGGTCTCCTACAATGAGCAGTTCTTC. Variable domain in full (rest from reference TRBV15 and TRBJ2-1): DAMVIQNPRYQVTQFGKPVTLSCSQTLNHNVMYWYQQKSSQAPKLLFHYYDKDFNNEADTPDNFQSRRPNTSFCFLDIRSPGLGDTAMYLCATSRDLGVSYNEQFFGPGTRLTVL.

This clonotype was seen a few times. This chain connects TRBV6-1 to TRBJ2-7, with D hard to call. CDR1 and CDR2 (germline): MNHNS, SASEGT. This CDR3 has 13 amino acids. V lost 6 bases and J 4 bases, leaving 13 bases between the germline ends. The CDR3 region has the DNA TGTGCCAGCAGCGACGGGTATAGTTACGAGCAGTACTTC. This codes for CASSDGYSYEQYF.

The V and J genes are TRBV28 and TRBJ1-1; 9 bases align to TRBD1. Germline CDR1 MDHEN, CDR2 SYDVKM. Germline trimming cut 9 bases from V and 4 bases from J; bases unmatched to any gene: 9. This CDR3 spans 14 amino acids. The CDR3 DNA follows: TGTGCCAGTCACCTGACAGGGGGAGCCACTGAAGCTTTCTTT. Its protein is CASHLTGGATEAFF.

This chain connects TRBV7-6 to TRBJ2-5; tentatively, D is TRBD2 (5 bases). There are 14 residues in the CDR3. V dropped 2 bases and J dropped 6 bases, with 13 bases sitting between them. Germline CDR1 and CDR2: SGHVS and FNYEAQ. The CDR3 coding sequence is TGTGCCAGCAGCTTATTGGCAAGAGGGAAGACCCAGTACTTC. This translates into CASSLLARGKTQYF.

The V gene is TRBV29-1, the J gene TRBJ2-7; D is unclear. Germline CDR1 SQVTM, CDR2 ANQGSEA. CDR3 length: 15 amino acids. The V and J ends lost 2 bases and 2 bases respectively, with 16 bases between them. CDR3 region: CSVETTASPTYEQYF. CDR3 coding DNA: TGCAGCGTTGAAACGACTGCAAGTCCTACCTACGAGCAGTACTTC.